The entry below describes one T cell receptor (beta chain). Antigen unknown. This sample was included in a study of cytomegalovirus exposure and HLA in healthy donors. Study summary: Some 85 million unique TCRs, all from HLA-typed donors, were included in an early release of the data.

Study conclusions and caveats: Most TCR sequences showed up rarely, but some public TCRs showed up in many donors. Indistinguishable V segments such as TRBV6-2 and TRBV6-3 were excluded. Overall, around 150 TCR beta chains were annotated as cytomegalovirus-associated.

The ends lost 4 bases at V and 4 bases at J; junction bases unmatched: 5. Germline loops: CDR1 SGDLS, CDR2 YYNGEE. This CDR3 is 14 amino acids long. The PCR made use of 60 Vbeta and 13 Jbeta primers. Clones were read by immunoSEQ multiplex PCR, and TCRdb kept only the in-frame ones, dropping some. Among about 200,000 clones, over 75% were seen once, and the ten largest hold approximately 1.8%. The clonotype originates from a male donor in good health and CMV-seronegative. Sequenced input: PBMCs. The chain has TRBV9 and TRBJ1-5; 7 positions match TRBD1. Written as DNA, the CDR3 is TGTGCCAGCAGCAGACTGGGACAGAATCAGCCCCAGCATTTT. Translation gives CASSRLGQNQPQHF.